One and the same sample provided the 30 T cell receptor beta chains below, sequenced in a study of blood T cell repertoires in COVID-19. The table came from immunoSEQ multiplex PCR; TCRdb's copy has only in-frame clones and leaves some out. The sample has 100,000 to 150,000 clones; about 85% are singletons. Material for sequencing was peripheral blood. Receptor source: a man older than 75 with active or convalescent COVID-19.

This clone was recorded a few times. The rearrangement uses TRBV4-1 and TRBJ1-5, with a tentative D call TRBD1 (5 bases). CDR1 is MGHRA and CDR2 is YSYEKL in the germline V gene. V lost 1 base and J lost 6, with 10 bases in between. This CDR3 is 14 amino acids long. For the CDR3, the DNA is TGCGCCAGCAGCCAAGTAGGAGGGGCTCAGCCCCAGCATTTT. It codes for CASSQVGGAQPQHF.

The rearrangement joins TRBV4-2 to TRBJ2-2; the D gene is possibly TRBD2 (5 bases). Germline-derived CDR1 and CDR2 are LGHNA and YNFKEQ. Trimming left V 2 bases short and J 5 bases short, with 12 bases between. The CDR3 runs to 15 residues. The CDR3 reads CASSQRADLTGELFF. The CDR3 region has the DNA TGTGCCAGCAGCCAACGAGCGGATTTGACCGGGGAGCTGTTTTTT.

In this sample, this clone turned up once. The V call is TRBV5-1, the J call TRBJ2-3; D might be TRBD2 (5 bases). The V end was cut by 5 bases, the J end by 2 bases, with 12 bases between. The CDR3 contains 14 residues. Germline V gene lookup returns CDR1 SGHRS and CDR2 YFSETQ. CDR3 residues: CASSLSGPTDTQYF. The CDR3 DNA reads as TGCGCCAGCAGTTTGAGCGGACCCACAGATACGCAGTATTTT.

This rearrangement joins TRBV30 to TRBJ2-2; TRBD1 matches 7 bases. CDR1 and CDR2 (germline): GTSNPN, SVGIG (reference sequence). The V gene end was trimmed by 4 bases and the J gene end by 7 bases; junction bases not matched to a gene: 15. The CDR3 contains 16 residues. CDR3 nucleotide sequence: TGTGCCTGGACCTACGCCCAGGGGGTATTTGGCGGGGAGCTGTTTTTT. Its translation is CAWTYAQGVFGGELFF.

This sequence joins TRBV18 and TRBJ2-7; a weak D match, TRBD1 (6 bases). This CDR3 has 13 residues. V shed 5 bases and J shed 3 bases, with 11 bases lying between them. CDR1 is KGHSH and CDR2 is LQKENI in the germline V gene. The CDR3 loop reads CASSGGEGYEQYF. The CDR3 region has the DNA TGTGCCAGCTCAGGGGGCGAGGGCTACGAGCAGTACTTC.

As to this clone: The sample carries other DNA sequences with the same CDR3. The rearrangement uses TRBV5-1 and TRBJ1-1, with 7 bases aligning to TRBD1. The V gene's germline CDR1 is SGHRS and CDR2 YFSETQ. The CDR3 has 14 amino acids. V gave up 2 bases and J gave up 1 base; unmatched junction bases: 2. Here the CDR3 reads CASSLRQGNTEAFF. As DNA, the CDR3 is TGCGCCAGCAGCTTAAGACAGGGGAACACTGAAGCTTTCTTT.

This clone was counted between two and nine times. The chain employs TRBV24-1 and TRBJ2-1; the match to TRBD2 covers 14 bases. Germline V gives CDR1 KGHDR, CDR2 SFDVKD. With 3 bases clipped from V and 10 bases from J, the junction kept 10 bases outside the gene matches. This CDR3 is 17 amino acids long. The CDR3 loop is CATSDTGTSGSFDEQFF. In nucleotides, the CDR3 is TGTGCCACCAGTGATACAGGGACTAGCGGGAGCTTTGACGAGCAGTTCTTC.

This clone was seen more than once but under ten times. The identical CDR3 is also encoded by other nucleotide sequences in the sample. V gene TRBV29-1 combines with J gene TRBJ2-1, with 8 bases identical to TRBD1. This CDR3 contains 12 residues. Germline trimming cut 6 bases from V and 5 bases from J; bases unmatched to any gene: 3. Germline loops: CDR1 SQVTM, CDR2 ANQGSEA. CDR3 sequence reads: CSVGQGNNEQFF. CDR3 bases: TGCAGCGTAGGACAGGGAAACAATGAGCAGTTCTTC.

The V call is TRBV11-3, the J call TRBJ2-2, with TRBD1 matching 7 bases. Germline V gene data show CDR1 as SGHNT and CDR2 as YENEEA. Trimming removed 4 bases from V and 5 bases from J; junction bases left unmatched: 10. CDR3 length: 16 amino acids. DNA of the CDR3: TGTGCCAGCAGCTCACGAGGGACAGACTTAACCGGGGAGCTGTTTTTT. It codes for CASSSRGTDLTGELFF.

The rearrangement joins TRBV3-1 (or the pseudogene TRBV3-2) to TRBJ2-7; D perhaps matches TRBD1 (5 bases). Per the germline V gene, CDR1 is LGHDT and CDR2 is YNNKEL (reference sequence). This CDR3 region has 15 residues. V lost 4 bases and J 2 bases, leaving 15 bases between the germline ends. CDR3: CASSRGGQATYEQYF. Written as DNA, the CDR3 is TGTGCCAGCAGCCGAGGCGGACAAGCGACCTACGAGCAGTACTTC.

The CDR3 region is CASSIQGHTGTTQYF. The CDR3 coding sequence is TGTGCCAGCAGCATCCAGGGACATACGGGGACGACCCAGTACTTC. The gene calls are TRBV7-2 and TRBJ2-5; D might be TRBD1 (6 bases). Looked up from germline, CDR1 is SGHTA and CDR2 is FQGNSA. This CDR3 comprises 15 residues. Between the trimmed V and J ends, which lost 5 bases and 7 bases, there was a span of 20 bases.

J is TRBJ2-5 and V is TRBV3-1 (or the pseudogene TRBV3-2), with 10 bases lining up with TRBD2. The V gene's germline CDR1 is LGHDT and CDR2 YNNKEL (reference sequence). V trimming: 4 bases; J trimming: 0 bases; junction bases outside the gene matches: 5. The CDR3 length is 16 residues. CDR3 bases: TGTGCCAGCAGCCTACTAGCGGGGTCGTACCAAGAGACCCAGTACTTC. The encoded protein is CASSLLAGSYQETQYF.

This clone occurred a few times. Here the CDR3 reads CASSLARVATNEKLFF. CDR3 nucleotide sequence: TGTGCCAGCAGTTTAGCCAGGGTCGCAACTAATGAAAAACTGTTTTTT. The J gene is TRBJ1-4, the V gene TRBV28, with D perhaps TRBD1 (5 bases). This CDR3 is built from 16 residues. The V end lost 2 bases, the J end lost 0 bases, and 10 bases lay between the germline ends. Per germline, CDR1 MDHEN and CDR2 SYDVKM.

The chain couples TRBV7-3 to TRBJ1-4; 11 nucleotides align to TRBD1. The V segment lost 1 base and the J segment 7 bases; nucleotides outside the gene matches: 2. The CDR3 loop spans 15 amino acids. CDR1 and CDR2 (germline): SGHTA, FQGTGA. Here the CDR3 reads CASSLKGTGGEKLFF. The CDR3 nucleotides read TGTGCCAGCAGCTTAAAAGGGACAGGGGGTGAAAAACTGTTTTTT.

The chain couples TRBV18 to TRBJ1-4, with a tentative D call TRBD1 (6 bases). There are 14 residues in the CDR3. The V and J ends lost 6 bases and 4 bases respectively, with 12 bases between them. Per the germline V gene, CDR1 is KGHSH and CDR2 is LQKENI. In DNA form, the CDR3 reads TGTGCCAGCTCCCGACGACAGGATAATGAAAAACTGTTTTTT. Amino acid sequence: CASSRRQDNEKLFF. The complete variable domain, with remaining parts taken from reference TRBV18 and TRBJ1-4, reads NAGVMQNPRHLVRRRGQEARLRCSPMKGHSHVYWYRQLPEEGLKFMVYLQKENIIDESGMPKERFSAEFPKEGPSILRIQQVVRGDSAAYFCASSRRQDNEKLFFGSGTQLSVL.

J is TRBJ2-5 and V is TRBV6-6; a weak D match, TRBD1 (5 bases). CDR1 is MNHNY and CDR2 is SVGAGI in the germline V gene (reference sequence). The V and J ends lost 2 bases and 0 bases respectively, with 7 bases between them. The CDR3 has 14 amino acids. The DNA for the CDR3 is TGTGCCAGCAGTTACGACAGAAACCAAGAGACCCAGTACTTC. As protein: CASSYDRNQETQYF.

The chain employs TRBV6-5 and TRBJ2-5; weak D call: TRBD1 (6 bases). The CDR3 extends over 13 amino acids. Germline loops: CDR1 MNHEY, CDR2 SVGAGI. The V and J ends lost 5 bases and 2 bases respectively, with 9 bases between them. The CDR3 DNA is TGTGCCAGCAGTCGGACAGTTCAAGAGACCCAGTACTTC. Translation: CASSRTVQETQYF.

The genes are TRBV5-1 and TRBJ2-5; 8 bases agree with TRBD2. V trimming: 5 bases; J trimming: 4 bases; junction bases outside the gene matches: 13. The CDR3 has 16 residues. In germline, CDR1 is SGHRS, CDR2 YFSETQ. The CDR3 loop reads CASSEAGSGVGETQYF. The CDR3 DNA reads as TGCGCCAGCAGTGAGGCCGGTAGCGGGGTGGGAGAGACCCAGTACTTC.

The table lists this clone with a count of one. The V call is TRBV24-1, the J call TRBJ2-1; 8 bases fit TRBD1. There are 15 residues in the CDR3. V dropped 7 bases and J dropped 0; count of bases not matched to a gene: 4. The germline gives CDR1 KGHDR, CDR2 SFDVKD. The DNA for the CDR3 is TGTGCCACCAGCTCGACAGGGGACTCCTACAATGAGCAGTTCTTC. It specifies CATSSTGDSYNEQFF.

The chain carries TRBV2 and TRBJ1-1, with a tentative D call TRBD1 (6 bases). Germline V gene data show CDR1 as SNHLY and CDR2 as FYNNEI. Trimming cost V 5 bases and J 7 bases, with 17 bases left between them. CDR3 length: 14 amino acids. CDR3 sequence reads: CASSLTGRGGEAFF. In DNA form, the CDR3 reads TGTGCCAGCAGTCTAACAGGGAGGGGAGGTGAAGCTTTCTTT.

The CDR3 reads CASSDSGGYQETQYF. The DNA of the CDR3 is TGTGCCAGCAGTGATAGCGGGGGGTACCAAGAGACCCAGTACTTC. The chain employs TRBV27 and TRBJ2-5, with TRBD2 matching 10 bases. Trimming took 5 bases from V and 0 from J; bases not matched to a gene: 3. The CDR3 consists of 15 residues. Germline-derived CDR1 and CDR2 are MNHEY and SMNVEV (reference sequence).

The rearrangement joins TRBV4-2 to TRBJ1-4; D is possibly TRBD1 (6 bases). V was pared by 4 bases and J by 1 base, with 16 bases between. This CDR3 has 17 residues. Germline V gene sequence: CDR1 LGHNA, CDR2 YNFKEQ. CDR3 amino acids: CASSRTIQGLTNEKLFF. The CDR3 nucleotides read TGTGCCAGCAGCCGGACCATACAGGGCTTAACTAATGAAAAACTGTTTTTT.

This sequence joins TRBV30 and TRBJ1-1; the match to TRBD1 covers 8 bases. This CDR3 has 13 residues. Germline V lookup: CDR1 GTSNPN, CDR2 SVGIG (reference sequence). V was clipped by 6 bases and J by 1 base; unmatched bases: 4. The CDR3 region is CACHRGANTEAFF. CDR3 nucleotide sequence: TGTGCCTGCCACAGGGGGGCGAACACTGAAGCTTTCTTT. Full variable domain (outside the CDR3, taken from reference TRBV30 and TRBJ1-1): SQTIHQWPATLVQPVGSPLSLECTVEGTSNPNLYWYRQAAGRGLQLLFYSVGIGQISSEVPQNLSASRPQDRQFILSSKKLLLSDSGFYLCACHRGANTEAFFGQGTRLTVV.

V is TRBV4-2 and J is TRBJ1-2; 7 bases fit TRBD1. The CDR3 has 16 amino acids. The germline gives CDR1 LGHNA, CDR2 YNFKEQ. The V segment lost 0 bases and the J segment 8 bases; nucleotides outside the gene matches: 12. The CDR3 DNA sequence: TGTGCCAGCAGCCAAGAGGCGGGACAGCAAGTGAGGGGCTACACCTTC. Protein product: CASSQEAGQQVRGYTF.

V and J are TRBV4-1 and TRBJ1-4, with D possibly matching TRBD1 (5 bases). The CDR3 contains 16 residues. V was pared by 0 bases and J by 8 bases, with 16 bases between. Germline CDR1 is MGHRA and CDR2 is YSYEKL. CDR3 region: CASSQDRPGLSEKLFF. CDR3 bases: TGCGCCAGCAGCCAAGATAGGCCAGGGCTCTCCGAAAAACTGTTTTTT.

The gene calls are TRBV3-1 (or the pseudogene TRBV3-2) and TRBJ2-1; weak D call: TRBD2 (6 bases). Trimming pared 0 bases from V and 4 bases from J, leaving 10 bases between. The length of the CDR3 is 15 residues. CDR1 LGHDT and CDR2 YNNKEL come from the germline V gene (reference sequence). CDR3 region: CASSQEGLRYNEQFF. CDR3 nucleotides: TGTGCCAGCAGCCAAGAGGGACTGAGATACAATGAGCAGTTCTTC.

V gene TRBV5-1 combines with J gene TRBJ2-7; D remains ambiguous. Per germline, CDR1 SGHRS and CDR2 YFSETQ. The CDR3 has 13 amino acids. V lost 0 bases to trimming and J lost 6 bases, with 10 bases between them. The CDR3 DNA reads TGCGCCAGCAGCTTGGCCCCAGGAACCGAGCAGTACTTC. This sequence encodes CASSLAPGTEQYF.

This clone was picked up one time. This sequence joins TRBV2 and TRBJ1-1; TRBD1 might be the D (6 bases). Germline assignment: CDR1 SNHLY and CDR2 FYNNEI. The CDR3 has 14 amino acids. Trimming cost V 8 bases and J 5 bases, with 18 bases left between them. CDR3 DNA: TGTGCCAGCGCGTCTCTACAGGGAGGGACTGAAGCTTTCTTT. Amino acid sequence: CASASLQGGTEAFF.

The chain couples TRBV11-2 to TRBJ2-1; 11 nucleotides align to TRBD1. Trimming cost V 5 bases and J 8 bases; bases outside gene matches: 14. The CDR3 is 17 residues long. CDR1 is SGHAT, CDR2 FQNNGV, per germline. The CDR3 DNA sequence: TGTGCCAGCAGCCTATATCACGGGACAGGGGGAAGTCATGAGCAGTTCTTC. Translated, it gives CASSLYHGTGGSHEQFF.

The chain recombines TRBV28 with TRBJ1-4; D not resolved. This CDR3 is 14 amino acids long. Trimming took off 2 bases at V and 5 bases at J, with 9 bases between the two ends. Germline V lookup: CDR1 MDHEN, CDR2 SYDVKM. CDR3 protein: CASSLRVINEKLFF. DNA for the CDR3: TGTGCCAGCAGTTTAAGAGTGATCAATGAAAAACTGTTTTTT.